What follows are 11 T cell receptor beta chains derived from one specimen sequenced in a study of T cells in localized non-small cell lung cancer. Measured with immunoSEQ multiplex PCR; TCRdb has only the in-frame clones, and not every one. The sample lists roughly 48,000 clones; roughly 75% were seen once. The source material was PBMCs, sampled before any cancer treatment. These receptors all come from a woman aged 40-75 years with stage II lung adenocarcinoma.

The chain recombines TRBV5-8 with TRBJ2-6; TRBD2 might be the D (6 bases). The ends were cut back, 5 bases at V and 1 base at J, with 13 bases in the middle. The CDR3 consists of 16 residues. Germline CDR1 reads SGHTS; CDR2 reads YDEGEE. The CDR3 coding sequence is TGTGCCAGCAGTTCCGGGAGCTTTTCTGGGGCCAACGTCCTGACTTTC. Translated, it gives CASSSGSFSGANVLTF.

This clone was seen once. The chain employs TRBV27 and TRBJ1-5; 9 bases agree with TRBD1. The ends lost 6 bases at V and 0 bases at J; junction bases unmatched: 12. Germline values: CDR1 MNHEY, CDR2 SMNVEV (reference sequence). The CDR3 covers 18 residues. CDR3 nucleotides: TGTGCCAGCAGACCTGGGACAGGGAAAAGCCTTAGCAATCAGCCCCAGCATTTT. Protein sequence: CASRPGTGKSLSNQPQHF.

The chain employs TRBV7-3 and TRBJ1-2; the D gene is possibly TRBD1 (5 bases). Germline assignment: CDR1 SGHTA and CDR2 FQGTGA. The V end lost 2 bases, the J end lost 2 bases, and 15 bases lay between the germline ends. This CDR3 contains 16 residues. The CDR3 is CASSLEALGGNYGYTF. CDR3 sequence (DNA): TGTGCCAGCAGCTTAGAGGCCCTCGGGGGAAACTATGGCTACACCTTC.

This clone was detected only a few times. This chain links TRBV30 with TRBJ1-4, with TRBD1 as a possible D gene (5 bases). Germline CDR1 GTSNPN, CDR2 SVGIG (reference sequence). There are 17 residues in the CDR3. Trimming cost V 3 bases and J 5 bases, with 22 bases left between them. In nucleotides, the CDR3 is TGTGCCTGGAGCTCAAAAACCGGGACGGCGTCAAATGAAAAACTGTTTTTT. It translates to CAWSSKTGTASNEKLFF.

The chain links TRBV7-9 to TRBJ1-3; the D is unclear. Germline CDR1 reads SEHNR; CDR2 reads FQNEAQ (reference sequence). Trimming removed 5 bases from V and 12 bases from J, with 14 bases in between. The CDR3 has 12 amino acids. Here the CDR3 DNA reads TGTGCCAGCAGCCCAGACACATTCAGCATATATTTT. Translating gives CASSPDTFSIYF.

This rearrangement joins TRBV5-4 to TRBJ1-1, with D unresolved. The CDR3 spans 14 residues. Germline CDR1 is SGHNT and CDR2 is YYREEE (reference sequence). Trimming took 0 bases from V and 1 from J, leaving 7 bases between them. Here the CDR3 DNA reads TGTGCCAGCAGCTTGGGTCTTGGGAACACTGAAGCTTTCTTT. This sequence encodes CASSLGLGNTEAFF. Combining the CDR3 with reference TRBV5-4 and TRBJ1-1 gives the whole variable domain ETGVTQSPTHLIKTRGQQVTLRCSSQSGHNTVSWYQQALGQGPQFIFQYYREEENGRGNFPPRFSGLQFPNYSSELNVNALELDDSALYLCASSLGLGNTEAFFGQGTRLTVV.

This clone was found a few times. The genes are TRBV4-3 and TRBJ2-7, with D possibly TRBD2 on 6 matching bases. In germline, CDR1 is LGHNA, CDR2 YSLEER. The CDR3 sequence is 14 residues long. The germline V and J ends were trimmed by 2 bases and 6 bases, with 14 bases remaining between them. The CDR3 region is CASSQSGEDSEQYF. DNA for the CDR3: TGCGCCAGCAGCCAATCCGGGGAGGACTCCGAGCAGTACTTC.

This CDR3 reads CASSKQVIMDEQFF. In nucleotides, the CDR3 is TGTGCCAGCAGTAAACAGGTGATCATGGATGAGCAGTTCTTC. The genes are TRBV14 and TRBJ2-1; TRBD1 might be the D (5 bases). Trimming took 6 bases from V and 8 from J, leaving 17 bases between them. The CDR3 loop spans 14 amino acids. The germline V gene encodes CDR1 SGHDN and CDR2 FVKESK.

This clone was recorded once. CDR3 sequence (DNA): TGTGCCTGGAGTGTTTGGGACAGGGGTACCAACGAGCAGTACTTC. Translation gives CAWSVWDRGTNEQYF. The chain carries TRBV30 and TRBJ2-7; TRBD1 matches at 10 bases. V dropped 0 bases and J dropped 5; count of bases not matched to a gene: 7. Germline CDR1 is GTSNPN and CDR2 is SVGIG (reference sequence). The CDR3 contains 15 residues. Together with reference TRBV30 and TRBJ2-7, the CDR3 gives the full variable domain: SQTIHQWPATLVQPVGSPLSLECTVEGTSNPNLYWYRQAAGRGLQLLFYSVGIGQISSEVPQNLSASRPQDRQFILSSKKLLLSDSGFYLCAWSVWDRGTNEQYFGPGTRLTVT.

V usage is TRBV29-1 and J usage is TRBJ2-6; possible D gene TRBD1, 6 bases. Germline V gene sequence: CDR1 SQVTM, CDR2 ANQGSEA. The length of the CDR3 is 15 residues. V was trimmed by 4 bases and J by 1 base, leaving 11 bases between them. CDR3 sequence (DNA): TGCAGCGTTGGAGGGGGATCATCTGGGGCCAACGTCCTGACTTTC. Translated: CSVGGGSSGANVLTF. The full variable domain, in which reference TRBV29-1 and TRBJ2-6 provide the parts outside the CDR3, is SAVISQKPSRDICQRGTSLTIQCQVDSQVTMMFWYRQQPGQSLTLIATANQGSEATYESGFVIDKFPISRPNLTFSTLTVSNMSPEDSSIYLCSVGGGSSGANVLTFGAGSRLTVL.

In its sample, this clone was seen once. The chain carries TRBV5-6 and TRBJ2-6, with D possibly called TRBD1 or TRBD2 (5 bases each). Germline assignment: CDR1 SGHDT and CDR2 YYEEEE. Between the trimmed V and J ends, which lost 1 base and 1 base, there was a span of 6 bases. This CDR3 has 15 residues. CDR3 residues: CASSLWGSGANVLTF. DNA of the CDR3: TGTGCCAGCAGCTTGTGGGGGTCTGGGGCCAACGTCCTGACTTTC.